At least ten counts were recorded for the clone carrying this T cell receptor (beta chain). What it binds is not known. Nobody among the patients had been given any treatment before thyroid surgery. Trimming cost V 5 bases and J 6 bases; bases outside gene matches: 9. The CDR3 extends over 15 amino acids. Per germline, CDR1 SEHNR and CDR2 FQNEAQ (reference sequence). This record belongs to a study of metastatic and nonmetastatic thyroid tumors. Whole-study context: For malignant and benign thyroid patients, tumor or nodule tissue and blood were the sources whose repertoires were compared.

As handled by the study authors: A papillary thyroid cancer distant-metastasis classifier was built from CDR3 differences across clinicopathological groups. TCRdb reprocessed the PCR reads via MiXCR. The V and J calls and clone size are TCRdb's, not the authors'. The table includes about 40,000 clones, approximately 16% detected once. Study results and limitations: Compared with benign nodules, malignant thyroid tumors were reported to have significantly higher TCR beta diversity in both blood and tumor.

The sequencing input was blood. This chain links TRBV7-9 with TRBJ1-5; TRBD1 matches at 8 bases. The source is a female donor with papillary thyroid cancer or a benign thyroid nodule (not recorded which). Some clones in this sample may be carry-over from other donors' samples. CDR3 sequence (DNA): TGTGCCAGCAGCCGCGACAGGGGTCGAAGTCAGCCCCAGCATTTT. Translation gives CASSRDRGRSQPQHF.